These T cell receptor beta chains were read from a single sample in a study of blood T cell repertoires in COVID-19. Repertoires were generated with immunoSEQ multiplex PCR, while TCRdb's copy carries only in-frame clones and drops some. The sample yields over 150,000 clones, about three quarters seen once. The sequenced sample was peripheral blood. Receptor source: a man older than 75 with acute or convalescent COVID-19. CDR3s include the opening cysteine and the closing phenylalanine or tryptophan. Size values are once, few and many counts, or a class for expanded clones, and some rows have none.

V gene	clone size	J gene	CDR3 protein
TRBV2	-	TRBJ1-4	CASRMGRGPEKLFF
TRBV6-5	many	TRBJ2-7	CASSYDPGAQDEQYF
TRBV24-1	-	TRBJ2-1	CATSRSGSYNEQFF
TRBV5-6	-	TRBJ1-2	CASSFYPANYGYTF
TRBV7-2	-	TRBJ2-5	CASSSDRVGTQYF
TRBV19	-	TRBJ2-5	CASRQGQGASETQYF
TRBV7-9	few	TRBJ2-2	CASRPDTIAGGELFF
TRBV5-6	few	TRBJ1-5	CASSFGRERQPQHF
TRBV25-1	few	TRBJ1-6	CASKTGGSSPLHF
TRBV19	-	TRBJ1-1	CASSTTGLNTEAFF
TRBV11-3	-	TRBJ2-1	CASSPRTGNNEQFF
TRBV19	-	TRBJ2-7	CASNAGINSYEQYF
TRBV2	-	TRBJ1-4	CASRTGRSGEKLFF
TRBV28	-	TRBJ2-3	CASSSGTSTDTQYF
TRBV6-5	-	TRBJ2-5	CASSTGNQETQYF
TRBV19	few	TRBJ1-4	CASPGTGNEKLFF
TRBV2	-	TRBJ1-1	CASSQQGAGNEAFF
TRBV7-9	few	TRBJ2-3	CASSLRTPFGGDTQYF
TRBV9	-	TRBJ2-1	CASSVGTSGGVDRGYNEQFF
TRBV19	-	TRBJ1-2	CAEHPNYGYTF
TRBV18	-	TRBJ2-3	CASSPTLARGGTDTQYF
TRBV24-1	-	TRBJ2-1	CATSDLRTGADEQFF
TRBV11-3	-	TRBJ1-3	CASSPGGPPGNTIYF
TRBV7-2	-	TRBJ1-6	CASSLAPGGNSPLHF
TRBV4-1	-	TRBJ2-3	CASSQDGAGSGTDTQYF
TRBV5-6	-	TRBJ1-1	CASSLPGGGEMNTEAFF
TRBV12-3/TRBV12-4	-	TRBJ2-6	CASNYPGANVLTF
TRBV5-1	-	TRBJ2-3	CASSDSGANTDTQYF